This T cell receptor (beta chain) was obtained from a study of cytomegalovirus exposure and HLA in healthy donors (dated by TCRdb to between 2016 and 2019). Context from the whole study: A later analysis indicated that the roughly 130 validation repertoires were generated on the platform also employed for the roughly 730 repertoires of the first cohort. The study aimed to test whether signatures of past pathogen exposure could be identified by cataloging public T cell receptors. In addition to the first cohort of 666 subjects, a separate validation cohort of approximately 110 different subjects was used. The study combined high-throughput TCR immunosequencing, statistical association of individual TCRs with disease status, and machine learning to predict cytomegalovirus infection status. Broader findings and caveats from the paper: The study listed around 160 TCR beta chains as associated with cytomegalovirus. While some public TCRs were present in many individuals, most TCR sequences turned up only very rarely across donors. Of the cluster scores, approximately 94% were above 0 in a later analysis, which found that TCRs clustered in the first cohort also tended to co-occur in the 110 or so validation repertoires. In both the original and validation cohorts, the classifier was reported to diagnose cytomegalovirus status with high specificity and sensitivity. The authors suggested that the approach could potentially be generalized to other disease states and immunological phenotypes. A later analysis had no HLA typing for the validation cohort, so co-occurrence there was scored across all 110 or so repertoires. In vitro tests confirmed that a few of the cytomegalovirus-associated TCR beta chains recognize cytomegalovirus antigens.

Separate from the approximately 670-subject first cohort, the validation cohort of roughly 130 subjects was the group to which the donors belonged. According to the germline V gene, CDR1 reads SQVTM and CDR2 reads ANQGSEA. The CDR3 runs 13 residues from the cysteine to the phenylalanine. The sequence is cut down to CDR3 DNA, 39 bases in frame from base 1. The germline ends are 10 bases apart after V is trimmed by 5 bases and J by 0 bases. Comment on this clone: The specificity of this receptor is unknown. No qualities accompany the bases; no much larger clone lies one base away.

To prepare the library, the immunoSEQ multiplex PCR assay was applied. Per the source publication's procedure: A statistical classification framework was built for diagnosing cytomegalovirus status from the catalog of TCR beta chain sequences. Held by TCRdb, this immuneACCESS table contains in-frame sequences only and omits some clones. Under half of the omission traces to an unresolved V gene where checked; the cause of the rest is unknown. That table is the source of V, J and clone size, and D and trimming were worked out from the DNA. This sample has 71,000 or so clones in its table, and approximately 93% of those were observed once. 2.5% to 3.5% of the sample is held by the ten biggest clonotypes.

The sequence came from a woman under 30 in good health and CMV-seropositive. The V and J segments used are TRBV29-1 and TRBJ1-2; TRBD1 is a weak D gene call, 5 bases matching. Sequencing was carried out using PBMCs. The DNA sequence reads TGCAGCGTTCGGCAGGGTCCTAACTATGGCTACACCTTC. Its coded protein is CSVRQGPNYGYTF. Outside the CDR3, residues come from the reference TRBV29-1 and TRBJ1-2 proteins, so the full variable domain is: SAVISQKPSRDICQRGTSLTIQCQVDSQVTMMFWYRQQPGQSLTLIATANQGSEATYESGFVIDKFPISRPNLTFSTLTVSNMSPEDSSIYLCSVRQGPNYGYTFGSGTRLTVV.